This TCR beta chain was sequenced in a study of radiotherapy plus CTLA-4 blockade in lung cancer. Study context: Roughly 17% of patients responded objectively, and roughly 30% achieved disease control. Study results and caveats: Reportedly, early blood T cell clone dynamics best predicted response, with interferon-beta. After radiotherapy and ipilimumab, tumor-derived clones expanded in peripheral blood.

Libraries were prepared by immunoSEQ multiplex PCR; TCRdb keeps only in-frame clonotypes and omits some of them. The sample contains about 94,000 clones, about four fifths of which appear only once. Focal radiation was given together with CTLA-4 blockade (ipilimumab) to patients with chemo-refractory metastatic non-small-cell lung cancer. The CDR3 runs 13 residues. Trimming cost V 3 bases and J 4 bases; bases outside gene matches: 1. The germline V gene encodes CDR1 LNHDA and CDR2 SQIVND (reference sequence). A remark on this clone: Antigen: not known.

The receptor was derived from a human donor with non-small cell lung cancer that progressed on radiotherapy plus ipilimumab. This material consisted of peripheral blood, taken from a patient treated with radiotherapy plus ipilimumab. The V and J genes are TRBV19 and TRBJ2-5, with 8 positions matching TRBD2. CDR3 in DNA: TGTGCCAGTAGTATCCTAGCGGGAGAGACCCAGTACTTC. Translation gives CASSILAGETQYF.